This T cell receptor beta chain originates from a study of T cells in Graves' hyperthyroidism and ophthalmopathy. What was amplified from RNA transcripts were TCR beta CDR3 regions. A set of HTBI primers served as the primers for a first-round RT-PCR of the TCR CDR3. TCRdb reanalysed the multiplex PCR reads using MiXCR and keeps one entry per CDR3 protein. This sample yields around 620,000 distinct CDR3 sequences, of which around 14% are seen a single time; approximately 6.4% belongs to the top ten. Study-wide results and caveats: Ophthalmopathy prediction by the model preceded onset by a median approximately 6.1 months. The blood repertoire included most of the expanded thyroid clonotypes above 0.001.

This CDR3 is 16 amino acids long. V lost 6 bases, J lost 4 bases, and 7 bases stayed unmatched. Germline loops: CDR1 SNHLY, CDR2 FYNNEI. Under 3 months was the duration of disease in ophthalmopathy patients, who also had a Clinical Activity Score of at least 3 and a NOSPECS grade of at least 4. Comments on this clonotype: Its antigen remains unidentified.

This TCR derives from a woman aged 18-30 years with Graves' ophthalmopathy. The chain carries TRBV2 and TRBJ2-2, with 11 nucleotides matching TRBD2. The sequenced material came from blood. CDR3 residues: CASRVRLAGTTGELFF. The CDR3 DNA sequence: TGTGCCAGCAGGGTCCGACTAGCGGGGACCACCGGGGAGCTGTTTTTT. Looking up the rest from reference TRBV2 and TRBJ2-2 gives the full variable domain: EPEVTQTPSHQVTQMGQEVILRCVPISNHLYFYWYRQILGQKVEFLVSFYNNEISEKSEIFDDQFSVERPDGSNFTLKIRSTKLEDSAMYFCASRVRLAGTTGELFFGEGSRLTVL.